Listed below are T cell receptor beta chains from one sample, sequenced in a study of untreated major depressive disorder. TCRdb keeps only in-frame clones here, not all; method: immunoSEQ multiplex PCR. Of about 19,000 clones in the sample, more than 90% were seen once. The sequenced material came from CD4+ T cells from PBMCs. Source of these receptors: a woman in her thirties or forties with major depressive disorder. Both conserved end residues are part of each CDR3. Fields, in order: J gene, D gene, V gene, CDR3 protein. The D gene is left open where the match is weak.

j_call: TRBJ1-2
d_call: NA
v_call: TRBV6-1
cdr3_aa: CASSELTGTGGGYTF

j_call: TRBJ1-5
d_call: NA
v_call: TRBV6-6
cdr3_aa: CASSPRPGDQPQHF

j_call: TRBJ1-1
d_call: NA
v_call: TRBV4-2
cdr3_aa: CASSQPGRVNTEAFF

j_call: TRBJ1-2
d_call: NA
v_call: TRBV6-4
cdr3_aa: CASSQTGLHGYTF

j_call: TRBJ2-1
d_call: NA
v_call: TRBV27
cdr3_aa: CASNTGNEQFF

j_call: TRBJ1-5
d_call: NA
v_call: TRBV4-1
cdr3_aa: CASSLQGGPQHF

j_call: TRBJ2-5
d_call: TRBD1
v_call: TRBV13
cdr3_aa: CASSLGQGPQETQYF

j_call: TRBJ1-2
d_call: NA
v_call: TRBV6-5
cdr3_aa: CASSYSLGASGYTF

j_call: TRBJ1-5
d_call: NA
v_call: TRBV6-1
cdr3_aa: CASSEIGLDQPQHF

j_call: TRBJ1-3
d_call: NA
v_call: TRBV2
cdr3_aa: CASTKGSSGNTIYF

j_call: TRBJ1-1
d_call: NA
v_call: TRBV7-8
cdr3_aa: CASSLRGHNTEAFF

j_call: TRBJ1-2
d_call: TRBD1
v_call: TRBV7-3
cdr3_aa: CASSPDRGIGGYTF

j_call: TRBJ2-3
d_call: TRBD2
v_call: TRBV4-2
cdr3_aa: CASSQERAGVQDTQYF

j_call: TRBJ1-1
d_call: NA
v_call: TRBV7-3
cdr3_aa: CASSSRSTPETFF

j_call: TRBJ2-3
d_call: TRBD1
v_call: TRBV9
cdr3_aa: CASSVGQGTDTQYF

j_call: TRBJ1-2
d_call: TRBD1
v_call: TRBV5-6
cdr3_aa: CASSLVGTDGYTF

j_call: TRBJ2-3
d_call: TRBD2
v_call: TRBV4-1
cdr3_aa: CASSQDTRSTRGGSDTQYF